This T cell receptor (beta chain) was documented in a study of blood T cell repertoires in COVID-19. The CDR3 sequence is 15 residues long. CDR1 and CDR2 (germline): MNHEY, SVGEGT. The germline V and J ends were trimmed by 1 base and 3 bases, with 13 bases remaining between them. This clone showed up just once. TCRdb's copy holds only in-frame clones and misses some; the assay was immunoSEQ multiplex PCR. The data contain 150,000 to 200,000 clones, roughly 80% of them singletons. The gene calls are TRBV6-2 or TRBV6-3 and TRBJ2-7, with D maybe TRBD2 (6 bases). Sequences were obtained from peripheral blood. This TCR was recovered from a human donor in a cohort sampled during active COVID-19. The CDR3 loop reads CASSYFRTGVYEQYF. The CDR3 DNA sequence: TGTGCCAGCAGTTACTTTCGGACGGGGGTCTACGAGCAGTACTTC.